This T cell receptor (beta chain) was observed in a study of Ad26.COV2.S vaccination and SARS-CoV-2 variants. In the study overall: Donor participated within the Ad26.COV2.S arm of the COV1001 trial. Dosing was one shot or two shots 56 days apart.

The CDR3 has 15 residues. With V trimmed by 1 base and J by 2 bases, 2 bases remained unmatched. Per germline, CDR1 GTSNPN and CDR2 SVGIG (reference sequence). Sequenced by immunoSEQ multiplex PCR; TCRdb stores in-frame clones only, minus some. The sample consists of roughly 250,000 clones, around 90% of them appearing once. Indicated treatment: around 19 received Ad26.COV2.S at low or high dose, single or two shots; a few received placebo; per-sample allocation not given. Sampling was done on day 63 after the first vaccine or placebo injection. Boston hosted the donor, who was an adult aged 18-55 years.

The gene calls are TRBV30 and TRBJ1-3; 10 positions match TRBD1. The sample was peripheral blood, taken in a trial of Ad26.COV2.S vaccine versus placebo. The origin of this receptor is a person aged 18-65 years who received the Ad26.COV2.S COVID-19 vaccine or a placebo. The CDR3 loop is CAWSGGQGTGNTIYF. CDR3 DNA sequence: TGTGCCTGGAGTGGGGGACAGGGGACTGGAAACACCATATATTTT.